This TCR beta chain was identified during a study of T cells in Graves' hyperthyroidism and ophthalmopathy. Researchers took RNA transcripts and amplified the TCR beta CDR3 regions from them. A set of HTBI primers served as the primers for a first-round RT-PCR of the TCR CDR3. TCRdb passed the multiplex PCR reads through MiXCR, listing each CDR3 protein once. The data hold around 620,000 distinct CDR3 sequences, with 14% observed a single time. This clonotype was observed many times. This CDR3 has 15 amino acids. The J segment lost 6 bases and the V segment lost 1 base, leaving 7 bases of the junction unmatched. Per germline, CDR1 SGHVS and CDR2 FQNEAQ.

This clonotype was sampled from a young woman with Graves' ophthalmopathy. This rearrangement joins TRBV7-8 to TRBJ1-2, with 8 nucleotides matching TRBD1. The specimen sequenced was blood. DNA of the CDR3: TGTGCCAGCAGCTTAGACTTCGCAGGGGGCAATGGCTACACCTTC. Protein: CASSLDFAGGNGYTF.